This entry concerns a single TCR beta chain. Its specificity is not known. No infections or other immune events were documented during collection. The sample comes from a study of identifying expanded T cells in peripheral blood. Study-wide points: Clone count variance between approximately two-week samples rose with total template count. Approximately 1.1 clones differed between technical replicates, versus approximately 17 and 20 over time.

The V end was cut by 3 bases, the J end by 4 bases, with 9 bases between. CDR1 GTSNPN and CDR2 SVGIG come from the germline V gene (reference sequence). The CDR3 is made up of 12 amino acids. Sequenced by immunoSEQ multiplex PCR; TCRdb stores in-frame clones only, minus some. Here the sample spans 75,000 to 100,000 clones, approximately 91% being singletons. The J gene is TRBJ1-2, the V gene TRBV30; no firm D call. The sample was blood. This receptor was taken from a person aged 18 to 69 in good health. CDR3 amino acids: CAWRRVVYGYTF. The CDR3 nucleotides read TGTGCCTGGAGGAGGGTGGTCTATGGCTACACCTTC.